This T cell receptor beta chain was obtained from a study of cytomegalovirus exposure and HLA in healthy donors. V shed 4 bases, J shed 3 bases, and the junction held 9 bases outside the gene matches. The germline CDR1 and CDR2 sequences are WSHSY and SAAADI. The length of the CDR3 is 15 residues. Overall study findings and caveats: The later analysis indicated that the majority of CMV-associated TCR beta chains appeared HLA-restricted. Reported performance of the classifier showed diagnosis of cytomegalovirus status with high specificity and sensitivity.

A note on this clone: The antigen is not known.

Researchers ran the PCR with 60 Vbeta and 13 Jbeta primers. TCRdb keeps only in-frame clones here, not all; method: immunoSEQ multiplex PCR. The table shows approximately 110,000 clones, with 78% occurring only once. This TCR came from a man aged 30 to 45 in good health and CMV-seronegative. The chain links TRBV10-2 to TRBJ2-7; TRBD2 matches 7 bases. Sequencing was performed on PBMCs. In DNA, the CDR3 is TGCGCCAGCAGTGGCCGGGGGGACTTCGGCTACGAGCAGTACTTC. It is translated as CASSGRGDFGYEQYF.